This T cell receptor beta chain was documented in a study of neurological immune-mediated disorders. TCRdb re-called the 5' RACE reads with MiXCR, one entry per CDR3 protein. The sample comprises about 59,000 distinct CDR3 sequences, 3.7% of which are singletons, and roughly 2.3% rests with the top ten. In its sample, this clonotype was seen many times. The antigen is unknown. The CDR3 covers 17 residues. Trimming at V came to 4 bases and at J to 3 bases, leaving 10 bases not matched to a gene. Germline-derived CDR1 and CDR2 are SGHRS and YFSETQ. General study findings and limits: When the repertoires were sorted by phylogenetic grouping, those of 18 of 34 multiple sclerosis patients ended up in one related-CDR3 cluster, a possible signature.

The chain couples TRBV5-1 to TRBJ2-2, with TRBD2 matching over 9 bases. The specimen was PBMCs. This TCR came from a woman in her 50s with multiple sclerosis. CDR3 protein: CASSPPSGTVHTGELFF. Written as DNA, the CDR3 is TGCGCCAGCAGCCCCCCTAGCGGGACTGTGCACACCGGGGAGCTGTTTTTT.